Detailed here is one TCR beta chain. Assay: immunoSEQ multiplex PCR; the TCRdb copy retains only in-frame clones and omits some. Among some 180,000 clones listed, about 70% were seen once. The CDR3 has 14 amino acids. This record belongs to a study of blood T cell repertoires in COVID-19. The sequence came from a woman in her forties or fifties with active or convalescent COVID-19. This chain links TRBV21-1 with TRBJ2-7; no check of the table's D call, TRBD1, against the DNA was made. TRBV21-1 is given as a pseudogene. The sequenced sample was peripheral blood. CDR3 amino acids: CASSKARVPYEQYF. The CDR3 coding sequence is TGTGCCAGCAGCAAAGCCAGGGTCCCCTACGAGCAGTACTTC.